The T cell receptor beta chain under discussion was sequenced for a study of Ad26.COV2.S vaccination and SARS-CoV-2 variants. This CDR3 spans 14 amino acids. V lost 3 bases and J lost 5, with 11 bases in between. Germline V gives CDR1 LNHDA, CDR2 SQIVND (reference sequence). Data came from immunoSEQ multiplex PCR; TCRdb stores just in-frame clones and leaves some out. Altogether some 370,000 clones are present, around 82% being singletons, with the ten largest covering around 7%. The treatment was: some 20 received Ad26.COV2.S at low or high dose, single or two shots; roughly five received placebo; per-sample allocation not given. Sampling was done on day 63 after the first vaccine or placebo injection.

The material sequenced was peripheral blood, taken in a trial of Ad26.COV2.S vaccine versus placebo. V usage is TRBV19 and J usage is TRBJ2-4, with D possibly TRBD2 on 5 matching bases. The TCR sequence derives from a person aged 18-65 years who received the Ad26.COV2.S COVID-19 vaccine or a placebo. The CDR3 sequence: CASSMTIPENIQYF. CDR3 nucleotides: TGTGCCAGTAGTATGACTATCCCGGAAAACATTCAGTACTTC.